This T cell receptor beta chain was recovered during a study of T cells in Graves' hyperthyroidism and ophthalmopathy. This CDR3 has 15 residues. V was pared by 0 bases and J by 0 bases, with 3 bases of the junction left unmatched. The germline CDR1 and CDR2 sequences are SGHRS and YFSETQ. This clonotype came up many times. There were TCR beta CDR3 regions amplified from RNA transcripts. Initially, a first-round RT-PCR of the TCR CDR3 employed the HTBI primer set. MiXCR was run by TCRdb on the multiplex PCR reads, yielding one entry per CDR3 protein. The sample holds hundreds of thousands of distinct CDR3 sequences, approximately 14% seen once.

The source material was blood. This TCR was recovered from a young woman with Graves' hyperthyroidism. V gene TRBV5-1 combines with J gene TRBJ2-7; 7 nucleotides line up with TRBD1. Here the CDR3 reads CASSLGGTDSYEQYF. CDR3 nucleotide sequence: TGCGCCAGCAGCTTGGGAGGGACAGACTCCTACGAGCAGTACTTC.